What follows describes a single T cell receptor (beta chain). The data originate from a study of chemoradiotherapy in HPV16-positive cancers. The method was immunoSEQ multiplex PCR; TCRdb's version includes in-frame clones alone and lacks a portion of them. The sample has around 25,000 clones, roughly nine tenths seen once; the top ten hold about a fifth. Per germline, CDR1 LNHDA and CDR2 SQIVND (reference sequence). The ends were cut back, 7 bases at V and 1 base at J, with 11 bases in the middle. The CDR3 consists of 14 residues. This clonotype was sampled from a human donor with HPV-associated anogenital cancer. This specimen was blood, taken from a patient who underwent chemoradiotherapy. The J gene is TRBJ2-1, the V gene TRBV19; D ambiguous. CDR3 loop: CASMLDASYNEQFF. The CDR3 DNA sequence: TGTGCCAGTATGCTGGACGCTTCCTACAATGAGCAGTTCTTC.